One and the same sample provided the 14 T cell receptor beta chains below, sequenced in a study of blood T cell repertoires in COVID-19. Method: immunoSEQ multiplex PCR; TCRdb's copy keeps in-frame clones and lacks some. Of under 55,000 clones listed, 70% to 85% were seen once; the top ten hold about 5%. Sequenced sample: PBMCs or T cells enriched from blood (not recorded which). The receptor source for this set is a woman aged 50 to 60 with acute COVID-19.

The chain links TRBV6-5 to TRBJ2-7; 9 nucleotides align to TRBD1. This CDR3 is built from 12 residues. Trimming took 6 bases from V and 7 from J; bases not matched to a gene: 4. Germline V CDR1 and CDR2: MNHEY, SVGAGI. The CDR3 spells CASSTGGREQYF. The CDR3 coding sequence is TGTGCCAGCAGCACAGGGGGCCGGGAGCAGTACTTC.

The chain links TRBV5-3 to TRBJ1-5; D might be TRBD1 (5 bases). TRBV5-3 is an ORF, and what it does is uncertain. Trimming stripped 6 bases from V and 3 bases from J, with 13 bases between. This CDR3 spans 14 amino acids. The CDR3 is CARKIGHHNQPQHF. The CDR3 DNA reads TGTGCCAGAAAGATTGGACACCACAATCAGCCCCAGCATTTT.

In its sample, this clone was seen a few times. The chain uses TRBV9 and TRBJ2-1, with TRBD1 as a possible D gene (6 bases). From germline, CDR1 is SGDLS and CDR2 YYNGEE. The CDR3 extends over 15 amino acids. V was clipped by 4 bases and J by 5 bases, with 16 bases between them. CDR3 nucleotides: TGTGCCAGCAGCCCCATCCACAGGGTAGACAATGAGCAGTTCTTC. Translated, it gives CASSPIHRVDNEQFF.

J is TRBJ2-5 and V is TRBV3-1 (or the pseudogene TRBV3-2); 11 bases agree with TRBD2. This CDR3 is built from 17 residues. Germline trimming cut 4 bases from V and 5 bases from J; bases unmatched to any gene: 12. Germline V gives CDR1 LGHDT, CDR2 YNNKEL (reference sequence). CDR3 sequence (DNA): TGTGCCAGCAGCCCCCTGTTTCTGACTAGCGGGGCGGAGACCCAGTACTTC. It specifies CASSPLFLTSGAETQYF.

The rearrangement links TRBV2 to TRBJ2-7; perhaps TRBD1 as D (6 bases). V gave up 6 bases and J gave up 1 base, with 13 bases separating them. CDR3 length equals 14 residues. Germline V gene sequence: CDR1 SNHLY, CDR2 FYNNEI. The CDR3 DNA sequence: TGTGCCAGCAGGAGGAGGACAGAGTCCTACGAGCAGTACTTC. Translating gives CASRRRTESYEQYF.

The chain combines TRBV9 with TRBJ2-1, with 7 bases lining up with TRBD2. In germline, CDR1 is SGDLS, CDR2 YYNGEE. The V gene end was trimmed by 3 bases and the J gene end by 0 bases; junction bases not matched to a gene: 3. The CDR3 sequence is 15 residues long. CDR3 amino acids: CASSAGTTSYNEQFF. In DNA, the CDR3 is TGTGCCAGCAGCGCAGGGACTACCTCCTACAATGAGCAGTTCTTC.

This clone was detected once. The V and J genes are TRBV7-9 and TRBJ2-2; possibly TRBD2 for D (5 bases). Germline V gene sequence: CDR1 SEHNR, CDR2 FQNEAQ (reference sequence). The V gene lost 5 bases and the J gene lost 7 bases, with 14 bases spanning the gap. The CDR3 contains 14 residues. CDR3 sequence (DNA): TGTGCCAGCAGCCCTAAACTAGATGGCGGGGAGCTGTTTTTT. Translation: CASSPKLDGGELFF.

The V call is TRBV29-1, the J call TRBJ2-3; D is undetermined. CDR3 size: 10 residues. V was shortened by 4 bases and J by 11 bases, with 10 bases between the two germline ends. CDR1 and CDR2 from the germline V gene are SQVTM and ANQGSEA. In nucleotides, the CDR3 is TGCAGCGTTGCGCAACTCGAGCAGTATTTT. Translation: CSVAQLEQYF.

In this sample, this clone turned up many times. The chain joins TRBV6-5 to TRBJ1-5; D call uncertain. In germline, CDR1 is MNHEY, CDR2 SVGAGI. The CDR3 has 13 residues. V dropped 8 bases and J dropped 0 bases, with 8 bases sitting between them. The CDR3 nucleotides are TGTGCCAGCTCTATTTTTAGCAATCAGCCCCAGCATTTT. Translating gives CASSIFSNQPQHF.

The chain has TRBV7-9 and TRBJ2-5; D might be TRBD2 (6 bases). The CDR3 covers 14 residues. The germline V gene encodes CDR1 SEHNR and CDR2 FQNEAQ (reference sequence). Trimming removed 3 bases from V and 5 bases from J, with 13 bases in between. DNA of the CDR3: TGTGCCAGCAGCTTTCCCGGGGGTATCGAGACCCAGTACTTC. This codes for CASSFPGGIETQYF.

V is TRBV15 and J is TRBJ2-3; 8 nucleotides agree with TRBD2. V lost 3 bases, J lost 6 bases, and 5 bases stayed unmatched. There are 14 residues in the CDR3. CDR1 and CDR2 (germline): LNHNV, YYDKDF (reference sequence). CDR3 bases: TGTGCCACCAGCAGGGGACTAGTAGCGGATACGCAGTATTTT. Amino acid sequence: CATSRGLVADTQYF. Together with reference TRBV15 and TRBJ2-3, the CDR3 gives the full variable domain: DAMVIQNPRYQVTQFGKPVTLSCSQTLNHNVMYWYQQKSSQAPKLLFHYYDKDFNNEADTPDNFQSRRPNTSFCFLDIRSPGLGDTAMYLCATSRGLVADTQYFGPGTRLTVL.

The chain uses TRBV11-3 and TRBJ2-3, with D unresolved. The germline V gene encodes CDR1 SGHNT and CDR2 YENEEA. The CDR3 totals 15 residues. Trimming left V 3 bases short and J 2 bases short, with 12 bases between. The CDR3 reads CASSFRDGVTDTQYF. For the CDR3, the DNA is TGTGCCAGCAGCTTTCGCGACGGAGTCACAGATACGCAGTATTTT. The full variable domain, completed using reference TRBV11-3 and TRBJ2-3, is EAGVVQSPRYKIIEKKQPVAFWCNPISGHNTLYWYLQNLGQGPELLIRYENEEAVDDSQLPKDRFSAERLKGVDSTLKIQPAELGDSAVYLCASSFRDGVTDTQYFGPGTRLTVL.

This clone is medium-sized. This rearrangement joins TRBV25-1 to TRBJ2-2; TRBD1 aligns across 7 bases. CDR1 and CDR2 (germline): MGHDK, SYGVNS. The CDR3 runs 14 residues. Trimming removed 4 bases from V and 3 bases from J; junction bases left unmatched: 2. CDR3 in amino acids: CASSGGGDTGELFF. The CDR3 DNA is TGTGCCAGCAGTGGAGGGGGCGACACCGGGGAGCTGTTTTTT.

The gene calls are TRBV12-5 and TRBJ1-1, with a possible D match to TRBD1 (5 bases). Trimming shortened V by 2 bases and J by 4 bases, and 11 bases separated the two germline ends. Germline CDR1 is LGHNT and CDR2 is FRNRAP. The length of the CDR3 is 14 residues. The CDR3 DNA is TGTGCTAGTGGTTTGAGCGGGACTGCCACTGAAGCTTTCTTT. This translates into CASGLSGTATEAFF. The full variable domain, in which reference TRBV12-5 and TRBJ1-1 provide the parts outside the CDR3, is DARVTQTPRHKVTEMGQEVTMRCQPILGHNTVFWYRQTMMQGLELLAYFRNRAPLDDSGMPKDRFSAEMPDATLATLKIQPSEPRDSAVYFCASGLSGTATEAFFGQGTRLTVV.